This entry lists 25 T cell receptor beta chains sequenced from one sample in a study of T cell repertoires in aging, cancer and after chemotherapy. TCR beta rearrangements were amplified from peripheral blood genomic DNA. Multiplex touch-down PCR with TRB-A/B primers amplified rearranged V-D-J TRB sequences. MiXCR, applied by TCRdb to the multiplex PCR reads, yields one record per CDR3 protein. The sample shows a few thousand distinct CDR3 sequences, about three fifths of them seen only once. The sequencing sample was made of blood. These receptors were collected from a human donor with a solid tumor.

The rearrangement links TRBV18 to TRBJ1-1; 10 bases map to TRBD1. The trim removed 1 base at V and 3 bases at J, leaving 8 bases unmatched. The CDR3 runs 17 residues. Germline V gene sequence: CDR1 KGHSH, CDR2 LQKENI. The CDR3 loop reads CASSPLDRGPRDTEAFF. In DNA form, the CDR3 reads TGTGCCAGCTCACCACTCGACAGGGGGCCGCGGGACACTGAAGCTTTCTTT.

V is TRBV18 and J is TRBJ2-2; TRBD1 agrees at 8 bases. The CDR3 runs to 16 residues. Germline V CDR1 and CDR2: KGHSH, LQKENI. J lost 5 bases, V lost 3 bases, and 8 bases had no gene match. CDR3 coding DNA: TGTGCCAGCTCACCGGCAGGGGGCGCGAGGACCGGGGAGCTGTTTTTT. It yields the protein CASSPAGGARTGELFF.

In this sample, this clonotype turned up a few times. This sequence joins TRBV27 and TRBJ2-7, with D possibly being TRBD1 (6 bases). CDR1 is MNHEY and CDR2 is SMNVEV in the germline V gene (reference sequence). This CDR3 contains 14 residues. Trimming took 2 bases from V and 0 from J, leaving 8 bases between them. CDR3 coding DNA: TGTGCCAGCAGTTTAAGGGACACCTCCTACGAGCAGTACTTC. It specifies CASSLRDTSYEQYF.

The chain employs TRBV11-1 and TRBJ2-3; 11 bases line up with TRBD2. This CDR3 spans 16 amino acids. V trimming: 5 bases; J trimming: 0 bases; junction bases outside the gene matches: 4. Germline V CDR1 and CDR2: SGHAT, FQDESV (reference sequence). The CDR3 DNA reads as TGTGCCAGCAGCCCCCGGACTAGCGGGAGCACAGATACGCAGTATTTT. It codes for CASSPRTSGSTDTQYF. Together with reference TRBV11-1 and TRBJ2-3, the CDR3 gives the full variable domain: EAEVAQSPRYKITEKSQAVAFWCDPISGHATLYWYRQILGQGPELLVQFQDESVVDDSQLPKDRFSAERLKGVDSTLKIQPAELGDSAMYLCASSPRTSGSTDTQYFGPGTRLTVL.

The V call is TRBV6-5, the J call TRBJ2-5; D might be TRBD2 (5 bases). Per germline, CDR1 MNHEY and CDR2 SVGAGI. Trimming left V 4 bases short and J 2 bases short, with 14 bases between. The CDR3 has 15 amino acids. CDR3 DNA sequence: TGTGCCAGCAGTTGGCATCGGACGGGACAAGAGACCCAGTACTTC. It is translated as CASSWHRTGQETQYF.

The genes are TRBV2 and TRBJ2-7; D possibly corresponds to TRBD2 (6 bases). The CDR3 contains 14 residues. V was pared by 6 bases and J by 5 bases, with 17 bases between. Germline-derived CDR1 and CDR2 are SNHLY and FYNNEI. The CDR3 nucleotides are TGTGCCAGCAGGATTAGCGGAACCGCTCACGAGCAGTACTTC. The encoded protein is CASRISGTAHEQYF. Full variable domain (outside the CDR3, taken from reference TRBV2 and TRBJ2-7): EPEVTQTPSHQVTQMGQEVILRCVPISNHLYFYWYRQILGQKVEFLVSFYNNEISEKSEIFDDQFSVERPDGSNFTLKIRSTKLEDSAMYFCASRISGTAHEQYFGPGTRLTVT.

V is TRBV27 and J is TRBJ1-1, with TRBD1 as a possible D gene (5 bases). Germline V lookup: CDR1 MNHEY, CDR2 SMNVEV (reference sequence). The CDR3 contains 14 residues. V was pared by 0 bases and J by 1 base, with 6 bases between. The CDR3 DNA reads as TGTGCCAGCAGTTTATCAAGGGGGAACACTGAAGCTTTCTTT. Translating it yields CASSLSRGNTEAFF.

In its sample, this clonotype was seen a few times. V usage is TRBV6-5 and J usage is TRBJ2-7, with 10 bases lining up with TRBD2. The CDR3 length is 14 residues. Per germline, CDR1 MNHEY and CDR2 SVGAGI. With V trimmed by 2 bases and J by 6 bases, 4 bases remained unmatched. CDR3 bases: TGTGCCAGCAGTTACCGGACTAGCGGAGCCGAGCAGTACTTC. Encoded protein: CASSYRTSGAEQYF.

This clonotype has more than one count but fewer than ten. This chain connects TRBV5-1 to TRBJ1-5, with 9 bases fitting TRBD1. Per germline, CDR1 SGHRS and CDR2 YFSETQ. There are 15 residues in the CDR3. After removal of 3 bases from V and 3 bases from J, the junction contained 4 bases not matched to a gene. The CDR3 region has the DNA TGCGCCAGCAGCTGGACAGGGGCGGACAATCAGCCCCAGCATTTT. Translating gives CASSWTGADNQPQHF.

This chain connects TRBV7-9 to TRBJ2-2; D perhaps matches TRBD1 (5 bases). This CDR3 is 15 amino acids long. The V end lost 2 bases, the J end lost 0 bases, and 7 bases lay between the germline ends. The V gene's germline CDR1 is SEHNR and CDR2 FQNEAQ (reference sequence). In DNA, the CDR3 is TGTGCCAGCAGCTTAAAGGGGCCGAACACCGGGGAGCTGTTTTTT. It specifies CASSLKGPNTGELFF.

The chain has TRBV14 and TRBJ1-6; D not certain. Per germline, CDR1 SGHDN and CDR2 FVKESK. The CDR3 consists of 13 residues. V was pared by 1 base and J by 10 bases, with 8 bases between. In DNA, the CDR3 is TGTGCCAGCAGCCAAGGGTTGGGCTCACCCCTCCACTTT. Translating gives CASSQGLGSPLHF.

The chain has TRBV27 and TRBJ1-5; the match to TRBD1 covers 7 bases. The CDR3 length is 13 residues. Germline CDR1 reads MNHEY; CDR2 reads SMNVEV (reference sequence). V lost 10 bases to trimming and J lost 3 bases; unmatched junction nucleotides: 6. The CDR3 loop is CATSGQINQPQHF. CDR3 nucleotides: TGTGCCACTTCGGGACAGATCAATCAGCCCCAGCATTTT.

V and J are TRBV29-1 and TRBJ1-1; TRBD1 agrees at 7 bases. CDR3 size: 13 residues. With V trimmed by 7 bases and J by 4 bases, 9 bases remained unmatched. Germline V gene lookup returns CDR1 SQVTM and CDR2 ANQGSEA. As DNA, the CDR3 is TGCAGCGGCGAAGGGGGCTCAGGCACTGAAGCTTTCTTT. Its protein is CSGEGGSGTEAFF.

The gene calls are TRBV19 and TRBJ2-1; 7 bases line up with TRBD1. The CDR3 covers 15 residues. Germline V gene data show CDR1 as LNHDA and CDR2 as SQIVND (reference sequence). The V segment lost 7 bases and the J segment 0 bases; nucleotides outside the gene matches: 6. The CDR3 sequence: CASTQTGLSYNEQFF. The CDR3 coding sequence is TGTGCCAGTACCCAGACAGGGCTCTCCTACAATGAGCAGTTCTTC.

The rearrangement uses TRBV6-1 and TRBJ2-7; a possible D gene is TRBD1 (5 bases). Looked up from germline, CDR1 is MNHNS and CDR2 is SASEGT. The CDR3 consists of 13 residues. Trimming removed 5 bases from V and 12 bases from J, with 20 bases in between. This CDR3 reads CASSSRAPPLLYF. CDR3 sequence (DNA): TGTGCCAGCAGTTCCAGGGCCCCTCCTTTATTGTACTTC.

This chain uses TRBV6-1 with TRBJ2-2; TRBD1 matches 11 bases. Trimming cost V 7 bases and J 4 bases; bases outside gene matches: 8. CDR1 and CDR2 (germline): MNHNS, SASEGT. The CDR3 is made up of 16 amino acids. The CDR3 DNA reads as TGTGCCAGCACCACCAGGACAGGGGGCTCCACCGGGGAGCTGTTTTTT. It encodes CASTTRTGGSTGELFF.

In DNA form, the CDR3 reads TGTGCCAGCAGTTCGCAAAACACTGAAGCTTTCTTT. This translates into CASSSQNTEAFF. V gene TRBV6-5 combines with J gene TRBJ1-1; D remains ambiguous. CDR1 is MNHEY and CDR2 is SVGAGI in the germline V gene. V lost 4 bases and J lost 2, with 5 bases in between. This CDR3 has 12 amino acids.

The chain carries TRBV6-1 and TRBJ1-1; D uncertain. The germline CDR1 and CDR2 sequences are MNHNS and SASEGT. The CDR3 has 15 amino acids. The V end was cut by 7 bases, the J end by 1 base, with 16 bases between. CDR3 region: CASKSGQTKNTEAFF. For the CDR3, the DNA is TGTGCCAGCAAAAGCGGGCAGACAAAGAACACTGAAGCTTTCTTT.

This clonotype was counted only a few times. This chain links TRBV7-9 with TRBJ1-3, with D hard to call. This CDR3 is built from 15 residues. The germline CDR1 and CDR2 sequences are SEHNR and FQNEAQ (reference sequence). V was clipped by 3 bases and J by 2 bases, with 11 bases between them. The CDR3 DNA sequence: TGTGCCAGCAGCTTGGCCGTTCTTCCTGGAAACACCATATATTTT. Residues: CASSLAVLPGNTIYF.

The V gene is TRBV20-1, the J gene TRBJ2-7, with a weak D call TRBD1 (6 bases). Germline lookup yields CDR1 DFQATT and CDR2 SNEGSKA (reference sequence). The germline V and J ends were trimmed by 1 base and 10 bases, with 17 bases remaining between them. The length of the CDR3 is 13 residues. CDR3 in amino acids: CSARVKGGQVQYF. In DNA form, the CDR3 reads TGCAGTGCTAGAGTGAAAGGGGGACAAGTACAGTACTTC.

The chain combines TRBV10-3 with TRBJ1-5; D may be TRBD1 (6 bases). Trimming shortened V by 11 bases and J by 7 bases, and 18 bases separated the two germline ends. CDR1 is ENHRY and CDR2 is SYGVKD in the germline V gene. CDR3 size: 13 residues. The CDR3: CAATQGTFQPQHF. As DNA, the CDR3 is TGTGCCGCCACACAGGGTACCTTCCAGCCCCAGCATTTT.

CDR3 protein: CASSPLTGDGYTF. DNA for the CDR3: TGTGCCAGCTCACCACTAACAGGGGATGGCTACACCTTC. The chain recombines TRBV18 with TRBJ1-2; the match to TRBD1 covers 7 bases. J was trimmed by 6 bases and V by 1 base; bases with no gene match: 2. Germline values: CDR1 KGHSH, CDR2 LQKENI. The CDR3 sequence is 13 residues long.

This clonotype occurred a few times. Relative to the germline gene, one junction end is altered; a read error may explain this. In DNA, the CDR3 is TGTGCCAGCAGCAGCTTAGGCGGGCCGCTCTTC. It translates to CASSSLGGPLF. The chain combines TRBV11-2 with TRBJ2-7; D perhaps matches TRBD2 (5 bases). The CDR3 is made up of 11 amino acids. In germline, CDR1 is SGHAT, CDR2 FQNNGV.

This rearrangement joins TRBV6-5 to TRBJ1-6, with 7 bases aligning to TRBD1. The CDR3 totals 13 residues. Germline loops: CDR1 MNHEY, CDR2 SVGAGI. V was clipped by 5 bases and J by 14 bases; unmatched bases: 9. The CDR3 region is CASSDPGQQSLHF. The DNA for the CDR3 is TGTGCCAGCAGTGATCCGGGACAGCAGTCCCTCCACTTT.

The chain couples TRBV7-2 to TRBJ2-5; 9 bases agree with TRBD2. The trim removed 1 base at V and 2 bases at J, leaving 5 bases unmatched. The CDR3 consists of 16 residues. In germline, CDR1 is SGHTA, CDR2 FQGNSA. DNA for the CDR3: TGTGCCAGCAGCTTAGATCTCCTAGCGGGGCAAGAGACCCAGTACTTC. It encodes CASSLDLLAGQETQYF. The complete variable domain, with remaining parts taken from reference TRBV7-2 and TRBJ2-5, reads GAGVSQSPSNKVTEKGKDVELRCDPISGHTALYWYRQSLGQGLEFLIYFQGNSAPDKSGLPSDRFSAERTGGSVSTLTIQRTQQEDSAVYLCASSLDLLAGQETQYFGPGTRLLVL.